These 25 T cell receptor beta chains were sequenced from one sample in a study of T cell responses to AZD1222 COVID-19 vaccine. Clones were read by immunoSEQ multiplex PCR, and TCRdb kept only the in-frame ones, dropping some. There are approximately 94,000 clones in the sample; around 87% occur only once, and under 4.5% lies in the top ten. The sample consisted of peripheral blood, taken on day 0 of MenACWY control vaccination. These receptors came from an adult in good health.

The CDR3 protein is CASSIRTGTGLSYNSPLHF. For the CDR3, the DNA is TGTGCCAGTAGTATCCGAACAGGGACAGGACTCTCCTATAATTCACCCCTCCACTTT. This chain joins TRBV19 and TRBJ1-6, with 8 bases lining up with TRBD1. The CDR3 is 19 amino acids. V lost 3 bases, J lost 0 bases, and 10 bases stayed unmatched. Germline V gene lookup returns CDR1 LNHDA and CDR2 SQIVND (reference sequence).

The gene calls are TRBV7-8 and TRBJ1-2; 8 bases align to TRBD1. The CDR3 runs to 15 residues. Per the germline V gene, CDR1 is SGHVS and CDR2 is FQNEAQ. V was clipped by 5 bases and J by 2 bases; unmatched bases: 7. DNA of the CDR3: TGTGCCAGCAGCGCCCGGGACAGGACCAACTATGGCTACACCTTC. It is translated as CASSARDRTNYGYTF.

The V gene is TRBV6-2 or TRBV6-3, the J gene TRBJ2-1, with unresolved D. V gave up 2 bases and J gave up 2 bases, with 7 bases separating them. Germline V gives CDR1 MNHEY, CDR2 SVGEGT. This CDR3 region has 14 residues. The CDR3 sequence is CASSYPDTYNEQFF. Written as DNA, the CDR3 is TGTGCCAGCAGTTACCCCGACACCTACAATGAGCAGTTCTTC.

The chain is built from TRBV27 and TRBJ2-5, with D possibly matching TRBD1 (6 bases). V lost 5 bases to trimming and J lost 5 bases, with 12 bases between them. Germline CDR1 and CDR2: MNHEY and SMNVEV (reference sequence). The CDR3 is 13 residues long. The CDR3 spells CASSHRAQETQYF. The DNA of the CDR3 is TGTGCCAGCAGTCACAGGGCGCAGGAGACCCAGTACTTC.

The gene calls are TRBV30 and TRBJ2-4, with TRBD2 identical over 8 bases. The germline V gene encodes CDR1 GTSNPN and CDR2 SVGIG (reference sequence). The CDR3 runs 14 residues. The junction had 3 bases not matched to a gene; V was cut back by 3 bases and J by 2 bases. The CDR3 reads CAWRIAGSKNIQYF. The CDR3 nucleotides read TGTGCCTGGAGGATAGCGGGGTCCAAAAACATTCAGTACTTC.

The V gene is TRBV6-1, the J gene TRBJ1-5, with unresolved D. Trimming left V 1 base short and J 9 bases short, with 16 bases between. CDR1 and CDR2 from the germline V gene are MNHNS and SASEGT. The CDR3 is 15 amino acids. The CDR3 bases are TGTGCCAGCAGTGAAGAAGAGACGGCGAGGCGGCCCCAGCATTTT. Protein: CASSEEETARRPQHF.

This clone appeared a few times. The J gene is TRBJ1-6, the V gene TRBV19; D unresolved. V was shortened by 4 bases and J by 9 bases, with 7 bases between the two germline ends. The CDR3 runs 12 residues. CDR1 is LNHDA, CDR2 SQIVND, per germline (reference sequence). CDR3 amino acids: CASSNPSSPLHF. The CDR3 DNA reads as TGTGCCAGTAGTAACCCTTCTTCACCCCTCCACTTT.

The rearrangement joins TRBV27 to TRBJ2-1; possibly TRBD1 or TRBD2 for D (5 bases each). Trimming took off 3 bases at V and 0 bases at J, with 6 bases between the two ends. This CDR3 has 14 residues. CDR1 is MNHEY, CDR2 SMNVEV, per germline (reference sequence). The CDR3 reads CASSLGDSYNEQFF. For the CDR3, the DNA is TGTGCCAGCAGTTTGGGGGACTCCTACAATGAGCAGTTCTTC.

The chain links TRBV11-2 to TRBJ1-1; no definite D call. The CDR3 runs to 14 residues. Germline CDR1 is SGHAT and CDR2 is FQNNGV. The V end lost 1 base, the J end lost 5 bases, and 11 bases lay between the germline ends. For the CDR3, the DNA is TGTGCCAGCAGCTTAGGGGCTGGGCGAACTGAAGCTTTCTTT. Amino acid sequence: CASSLGAGRTEAFF. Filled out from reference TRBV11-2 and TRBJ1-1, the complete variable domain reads EAGVAQSPRYKIIEKRQSVAFWCNPISGHATLYWYQQILGQGPKLLIQFQNNGVVDDSQLPKDRFSAERLKGVDSTLKIQPAKLEDSAVYLCASSLGAGRTEAFFGQGTRLTVV.

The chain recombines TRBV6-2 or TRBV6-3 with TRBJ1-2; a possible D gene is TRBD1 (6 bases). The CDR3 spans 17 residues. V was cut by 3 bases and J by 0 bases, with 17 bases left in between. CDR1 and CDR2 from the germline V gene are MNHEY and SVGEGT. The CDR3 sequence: CASSYGGQGVANYGYTF. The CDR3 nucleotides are TGTGCCAGCAGTTATGGGGGCCAGGGAGTTGCTAACTATGGCTACACCTTC.

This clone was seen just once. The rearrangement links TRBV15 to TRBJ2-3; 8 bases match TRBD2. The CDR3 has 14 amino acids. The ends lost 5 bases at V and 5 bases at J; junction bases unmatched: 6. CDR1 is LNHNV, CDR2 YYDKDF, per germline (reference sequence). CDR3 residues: CATSRSGTVDTQYF. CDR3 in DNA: TGTGCCACCAGCCGTAGCGGGACGGTAGATACGCAGTATTTT.

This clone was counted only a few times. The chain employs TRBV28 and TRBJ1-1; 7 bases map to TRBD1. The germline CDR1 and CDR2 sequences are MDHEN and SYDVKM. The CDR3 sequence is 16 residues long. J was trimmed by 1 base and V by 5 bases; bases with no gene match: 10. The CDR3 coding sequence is TGTGCCAGCAGTCCAGTACAGGGGCGTTGGAACACTGAAGCTTTCTTT. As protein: CASSPVQGRWNTEAFF.

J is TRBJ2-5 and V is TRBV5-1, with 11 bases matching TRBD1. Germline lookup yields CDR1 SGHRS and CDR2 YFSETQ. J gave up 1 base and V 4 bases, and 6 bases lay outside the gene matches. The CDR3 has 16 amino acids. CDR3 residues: CASSRGQGATQETQYF. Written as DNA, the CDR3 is TGCGCCAGCAGCCGCGGACAGGGGGCAACCCAAGAGACCCAGTACTTC.

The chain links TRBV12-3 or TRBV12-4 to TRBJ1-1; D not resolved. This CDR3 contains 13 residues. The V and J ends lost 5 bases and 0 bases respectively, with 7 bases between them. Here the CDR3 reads CASSAHMNTEAFF. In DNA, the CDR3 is TGTGCCAGCAGTGCCCATATGAACACTGAAGCTTTCTTT.

The CDR3: CASSMNSNQPQHF. Here the CDR3 DNA reads TGTGCCAGCAGTATGAATAGCAATCAGCCCCAGCATTTT. The chain joins TRBV6-5 to TRBJ1-5; D ambiguous. The CDR3 extends over 13 amino acids. CDR1 and CDR2 (germline): MNHEY, SVGAGI. Trimming left V 5 bases short and J 0 bases short, with 5 bases between.

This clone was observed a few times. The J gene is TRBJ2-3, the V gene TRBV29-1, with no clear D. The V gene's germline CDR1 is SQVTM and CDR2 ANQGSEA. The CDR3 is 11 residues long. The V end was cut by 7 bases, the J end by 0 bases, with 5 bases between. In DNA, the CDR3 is TGCAGCGCCAAGAGCACAGATACGCAGTATTTT. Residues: CSAKSTDTQYF.

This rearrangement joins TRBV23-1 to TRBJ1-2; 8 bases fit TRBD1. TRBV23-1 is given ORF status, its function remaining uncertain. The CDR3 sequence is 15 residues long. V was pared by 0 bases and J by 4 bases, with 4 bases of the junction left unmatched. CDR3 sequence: CASSQSAGTGYGYTF. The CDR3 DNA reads TGCGCCAGCAGTCAATCGGCAGGGACAGGCTATGGCTACACCTTC.

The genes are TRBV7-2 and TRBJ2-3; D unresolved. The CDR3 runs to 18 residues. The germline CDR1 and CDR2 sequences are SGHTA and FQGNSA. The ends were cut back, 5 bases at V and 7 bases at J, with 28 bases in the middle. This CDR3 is CASSQRPKGPLVGNTQYF. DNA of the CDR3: TGTGCCAGCAGCCAAAGACCGAAAGGGCCCCTCGTGGGAAATACGCAGTATTTT. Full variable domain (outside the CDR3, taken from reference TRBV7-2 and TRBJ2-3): GAGVSQSPSNKVTEKGKDVELRCDPISGHTALYWYRQSLGQGLEFLIYFQGNSAPDKSGLPSDRFSAERTGGSVSTLTIQRTQQEDSAVYLCASSQRPKGPLVGNTQYFGPGTRLTVL.

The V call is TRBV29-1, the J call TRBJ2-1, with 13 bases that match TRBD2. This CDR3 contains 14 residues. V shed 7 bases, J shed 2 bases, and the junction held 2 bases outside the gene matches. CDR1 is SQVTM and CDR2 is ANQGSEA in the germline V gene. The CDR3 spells CSAGTSGTYNEQFF. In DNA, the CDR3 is TGCAGCGCCGGGACTAGCGGGACCTACAATGAGCAGTTCTTC.

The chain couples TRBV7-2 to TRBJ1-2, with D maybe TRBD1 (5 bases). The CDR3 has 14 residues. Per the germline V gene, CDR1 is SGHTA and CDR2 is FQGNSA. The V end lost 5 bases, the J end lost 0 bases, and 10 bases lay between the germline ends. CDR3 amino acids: CASSPDKSNYGYTF. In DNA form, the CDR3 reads TGTGCCAGCAGCCCGGACAAATCTAACTATGGCTACACCTTC.

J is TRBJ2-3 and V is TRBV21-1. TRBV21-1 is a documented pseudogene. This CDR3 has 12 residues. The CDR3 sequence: CASRNSTDTQYF. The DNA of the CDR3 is TGTGCCAGCAGGAATAGCACAGATACGCAGTATTTT.

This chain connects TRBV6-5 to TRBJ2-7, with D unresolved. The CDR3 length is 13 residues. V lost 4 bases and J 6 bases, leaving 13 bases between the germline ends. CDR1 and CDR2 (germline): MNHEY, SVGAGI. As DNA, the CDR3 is TGTGCCAGCAGTTCCTATCTTCGGGTCGAGCAGTACTTC. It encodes CASSSYLRVEQYF.

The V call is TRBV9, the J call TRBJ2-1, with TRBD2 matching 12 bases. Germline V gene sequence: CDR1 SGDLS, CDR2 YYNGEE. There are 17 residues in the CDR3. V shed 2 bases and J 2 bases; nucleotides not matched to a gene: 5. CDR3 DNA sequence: TGTGCCAGCAGCGTGGGACTAGCGGGTACCCCCTACAATGAGCAGTTCTTC. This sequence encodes CASSVGLAGTPYNEQFF.

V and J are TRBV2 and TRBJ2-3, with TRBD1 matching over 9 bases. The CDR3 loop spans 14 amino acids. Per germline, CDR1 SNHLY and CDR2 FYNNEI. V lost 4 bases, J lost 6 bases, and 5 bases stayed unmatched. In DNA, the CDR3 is TGTGCCAGCAGTGTTGGACAGGGGACCGATACGCAGTATTTT. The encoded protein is CASSVGQGTDTQYF.

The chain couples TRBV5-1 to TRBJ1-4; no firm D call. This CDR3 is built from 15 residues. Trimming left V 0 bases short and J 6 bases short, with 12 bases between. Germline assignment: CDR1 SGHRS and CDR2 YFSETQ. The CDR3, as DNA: TGCGCCAGCAGCTTGGCCCTAGGACGGGATGAAAAACTGTTTTTT. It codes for CASSLALGRDEKLFF.